This T cell receptor beta chain was sequenced during a study of OX40 agonist ivuxolimab in advanced cancers. Study-wide context: Mean age approximately 61 years, range 23 to 79; around 80% male.

Clones were sequenced by immunoSEQ multiplex PCR, and TCRdb holds only the in-frame ones, with some missing. The data hold 100,000 or so clones, with approximately 91% observed a single time. The CDR3 is 13 amino acids. Trimming at V came to 8 bases and at J to 7 bases, leaving 3 bases not matched to a gene. The germline V gene encodes CDR1 MNHEY and CDR2 SVGAGI. This clone has only a few counts. This chain links TRBV6-5 with TRBJ1-6; 9 bases line up with TRBD1. This sequence was found in an adult with an advanced solid tumor such as melanoma, head and neck, liver or kidney cancer. The sequences come from CD4+ or CD8+ T cells sorted from blood, collected in a trial of the OX40 agonist ivuxolimab. The DNA of the CDR3 is TGTGCCAGCGGGGACAGGGTCAATTCACCCCTCCACTTT. Amino acid sequence: CASGDRVNSPLHF.